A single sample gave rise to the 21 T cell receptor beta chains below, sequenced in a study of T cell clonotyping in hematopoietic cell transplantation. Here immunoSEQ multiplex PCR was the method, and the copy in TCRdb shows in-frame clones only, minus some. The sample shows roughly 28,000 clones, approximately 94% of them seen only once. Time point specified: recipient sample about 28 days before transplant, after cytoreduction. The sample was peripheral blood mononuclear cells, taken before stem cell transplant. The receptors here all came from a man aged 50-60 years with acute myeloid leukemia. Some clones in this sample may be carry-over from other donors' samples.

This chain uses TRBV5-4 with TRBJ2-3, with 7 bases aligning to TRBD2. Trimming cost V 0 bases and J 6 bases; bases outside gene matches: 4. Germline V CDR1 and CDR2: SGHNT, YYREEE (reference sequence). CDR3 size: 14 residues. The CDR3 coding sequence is TGTGCCAGCAGCTTGGTCAGCGGGGTGGATACGCAGTATTTT. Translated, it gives CASSLVSGVDTQYF.

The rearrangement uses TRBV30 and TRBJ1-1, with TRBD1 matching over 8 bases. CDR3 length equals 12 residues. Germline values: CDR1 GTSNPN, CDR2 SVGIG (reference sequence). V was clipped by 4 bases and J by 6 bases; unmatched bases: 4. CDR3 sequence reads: CAWMAGGPEAFF. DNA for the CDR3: TGTGCCTGGATGGCAGGGGGCCCTGAAGCTTTCTTT.

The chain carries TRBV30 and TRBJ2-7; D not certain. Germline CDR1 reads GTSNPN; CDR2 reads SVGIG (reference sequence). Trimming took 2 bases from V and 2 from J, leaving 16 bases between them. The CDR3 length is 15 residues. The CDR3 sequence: CAWSPGRRRTYEQYF. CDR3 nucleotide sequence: TGTGCCTGGAGTCCCGGCCGCAGACGAACCTACGAGCAGTACTTC.

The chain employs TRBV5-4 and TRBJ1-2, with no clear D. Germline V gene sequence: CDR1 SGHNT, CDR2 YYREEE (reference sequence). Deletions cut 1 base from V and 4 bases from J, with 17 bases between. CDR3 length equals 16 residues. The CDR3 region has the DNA TGTGCCAGCAGCTTGAAGTTGCCCCCCGAGGGCTATGGCTACACCTTC. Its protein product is CASSLKLPPEGYGYTF. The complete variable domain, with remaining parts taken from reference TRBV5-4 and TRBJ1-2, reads ETGVTQSPTHLIKTRGQQVTLRCSSQSGHNTVSWYQQALGQGPQFIFQYYREEENGRGNFPPRFSGLQFPNYSSELNVNALELDDSALYLCASSLKLPPEGYGYTFGSGTRLTVV.

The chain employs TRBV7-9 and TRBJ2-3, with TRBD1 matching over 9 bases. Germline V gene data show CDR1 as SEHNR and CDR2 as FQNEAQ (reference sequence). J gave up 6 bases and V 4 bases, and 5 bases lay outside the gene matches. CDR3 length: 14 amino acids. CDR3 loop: CASSSDRGGDTQYF. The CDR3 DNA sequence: TGTGCCAGCAGCTCCGACAGGGGGGGGGATACGCAGTATTTT.

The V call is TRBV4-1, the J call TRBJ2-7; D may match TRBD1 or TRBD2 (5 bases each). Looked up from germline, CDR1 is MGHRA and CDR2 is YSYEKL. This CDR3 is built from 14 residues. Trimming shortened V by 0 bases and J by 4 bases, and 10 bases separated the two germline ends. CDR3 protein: CASSQDGREYEQYF. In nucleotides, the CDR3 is TGCGCCAGCAGCCAAGACGGCAGGGAGTACGAGCAGTACTTC.

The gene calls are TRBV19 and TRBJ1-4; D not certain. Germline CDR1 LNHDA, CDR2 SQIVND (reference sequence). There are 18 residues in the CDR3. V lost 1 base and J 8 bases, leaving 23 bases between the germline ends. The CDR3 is CASSIGRIRSYTIEKLFF. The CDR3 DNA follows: TGTGCCAGTAGTATAGGGCGCATAAGAAGTTACACGATCGAAAAACTGTTTTTT.

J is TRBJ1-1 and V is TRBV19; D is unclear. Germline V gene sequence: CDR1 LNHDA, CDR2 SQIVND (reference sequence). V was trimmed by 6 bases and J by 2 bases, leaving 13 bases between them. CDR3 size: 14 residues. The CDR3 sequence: CASRGYVGNTEAFF. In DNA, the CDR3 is TGTGCCAGTAGGGGATATGTAGGCAACACTGAAGCTTTCTTT.

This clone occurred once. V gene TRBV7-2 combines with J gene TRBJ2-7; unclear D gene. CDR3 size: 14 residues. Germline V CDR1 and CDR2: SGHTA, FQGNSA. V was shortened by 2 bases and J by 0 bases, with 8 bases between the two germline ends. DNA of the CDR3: TGTGCCAGCAGCTTATGGGCAAGCTCCTACGAGCAGTACTTC. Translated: CASSLWASSYEQYF.

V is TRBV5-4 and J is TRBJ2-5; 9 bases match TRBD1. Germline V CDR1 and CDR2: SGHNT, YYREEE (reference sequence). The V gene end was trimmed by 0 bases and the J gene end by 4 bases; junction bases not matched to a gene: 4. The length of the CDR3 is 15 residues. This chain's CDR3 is CASSLAGQGAETQYF. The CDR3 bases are TGTGCCAGCAGCTTGGCGGGACAGGGTGCAGAGACCCAGTACTTC.

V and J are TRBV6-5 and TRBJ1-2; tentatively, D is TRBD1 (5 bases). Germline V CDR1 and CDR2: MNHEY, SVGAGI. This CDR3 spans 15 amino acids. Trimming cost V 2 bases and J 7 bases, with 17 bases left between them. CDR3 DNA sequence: TGTGCCAGCAGTTACGTAGGGGCGGATTTAAGTGGCTACACCTTC. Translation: CASSYVGADLSGYTF.

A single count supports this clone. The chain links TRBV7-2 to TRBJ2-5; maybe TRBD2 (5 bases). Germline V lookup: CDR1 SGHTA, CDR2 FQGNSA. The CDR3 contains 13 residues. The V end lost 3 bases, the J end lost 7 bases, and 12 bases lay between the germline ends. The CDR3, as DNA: TGTGCCAGCAGCTTCGAGGGCCCACGGACCCAGTACTTC. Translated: CASSFEGPRTQYF.

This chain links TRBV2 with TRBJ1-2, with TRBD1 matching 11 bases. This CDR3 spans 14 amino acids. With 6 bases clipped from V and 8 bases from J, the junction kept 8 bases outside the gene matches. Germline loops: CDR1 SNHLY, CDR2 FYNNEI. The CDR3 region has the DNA TGTGCCAGCAGCTCTTGGACAGGGGGCCGGGGCTACACCTTC. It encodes CASSSWTGGRGYTF.

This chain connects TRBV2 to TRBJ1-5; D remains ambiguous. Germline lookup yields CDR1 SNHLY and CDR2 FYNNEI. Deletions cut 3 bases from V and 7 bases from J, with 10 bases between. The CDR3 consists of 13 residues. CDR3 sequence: CASSDGFLQPQHF. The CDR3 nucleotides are TGTGCCAGCAGTGATGGATTTTTGCAGCCCCAGCATTTT.

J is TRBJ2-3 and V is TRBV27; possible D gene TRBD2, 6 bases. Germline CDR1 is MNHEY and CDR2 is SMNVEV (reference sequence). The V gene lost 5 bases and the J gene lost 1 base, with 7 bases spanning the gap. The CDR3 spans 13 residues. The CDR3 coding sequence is TGTGCCAGCAGTCGGAGGGGCACAGATACGCAGTATTTT. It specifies CASSRRGTDTQYF.

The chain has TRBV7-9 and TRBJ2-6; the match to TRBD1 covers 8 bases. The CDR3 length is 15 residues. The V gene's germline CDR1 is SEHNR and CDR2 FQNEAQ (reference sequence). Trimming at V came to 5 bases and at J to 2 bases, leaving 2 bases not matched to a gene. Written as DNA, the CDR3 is TGTGCCAGCAGCATGACAGGGGCTGGGGCCAACGTCCTGACTTTC. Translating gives CASSMTGAGANVLTF.

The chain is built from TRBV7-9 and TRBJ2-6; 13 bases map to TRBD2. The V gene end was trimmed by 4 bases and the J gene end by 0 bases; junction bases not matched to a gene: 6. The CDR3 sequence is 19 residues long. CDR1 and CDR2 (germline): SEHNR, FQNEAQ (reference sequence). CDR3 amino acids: CASSSQLAGGFSGANVLTF. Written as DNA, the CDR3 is TGTGCCAGCAGCTCCCAACTAGCGGGGGGGTTCTCTGGGGCCAACGTCCTGACTTTC.

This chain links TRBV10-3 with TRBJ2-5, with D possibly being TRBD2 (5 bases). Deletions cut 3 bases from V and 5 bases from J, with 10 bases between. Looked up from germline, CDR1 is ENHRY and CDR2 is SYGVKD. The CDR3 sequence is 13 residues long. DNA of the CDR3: TGTGCCATCAGTGAAGGTGGAGGCGAGACCCAGTACTTC. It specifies CAISEGGGETQYF.

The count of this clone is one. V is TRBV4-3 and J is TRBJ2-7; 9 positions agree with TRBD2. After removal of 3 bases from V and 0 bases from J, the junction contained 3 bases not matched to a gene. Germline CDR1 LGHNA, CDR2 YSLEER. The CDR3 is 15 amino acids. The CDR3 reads CASSQVAGDSYEQYF. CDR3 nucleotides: TGCGCCAGCAGCCAGGTAGCGGGAGACTCCTACGAGCAGTACTTC.

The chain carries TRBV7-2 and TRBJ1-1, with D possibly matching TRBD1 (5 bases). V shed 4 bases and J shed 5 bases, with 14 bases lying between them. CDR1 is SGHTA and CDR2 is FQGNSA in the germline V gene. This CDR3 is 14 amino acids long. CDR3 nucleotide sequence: TGTGCCAGCAGCTCTACAAACGGGGGAACTGAAGCTTTCTTT. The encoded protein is CASSSTNGGTEAFF.

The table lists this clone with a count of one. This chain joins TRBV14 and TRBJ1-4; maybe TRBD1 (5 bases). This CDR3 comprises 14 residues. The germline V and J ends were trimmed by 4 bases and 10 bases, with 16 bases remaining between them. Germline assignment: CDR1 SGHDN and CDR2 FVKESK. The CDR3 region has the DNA TGTGCCAGCAGCCGAGAAGCGGGGGTGGGAAAACTGTTTTTT. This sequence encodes CASSREAGVGKLFF.